This entry describes one T cell receptor beta chain. Antigen unknown. The entry originates in a study of shared clonotypes between healthy human individuals. Study context: Per donor, CD8 memory used one plate, CD8 naive used two, CD4 memory used three and CD4 naive used three. Regarding the study as a whole: Of the naive CD4 clonotypes, around 4.8% were shared across several donors.

This CDR3 has 16 residues. Germline V gives CDR1 MGHRA, CDR2 YSYEKL. V lost 1 base and J 6 bases, leaving 16 bases between the germline ends. In replicate PCRs of sorted subsets, roughly 200 ng DNA, approximately 32,000 T cell genomes, was used. Here immunoSEQ multiplex PCR was the method, and the copy in TCRdb shows in-frame clones only, minus some. The table records 2 million to 2.5 million clones, around 95% of them present only once. The chain has TRBV4-1 and TRBJ2-1; a possible D gene is TRBD2 (6 bases). The sequencing input was naive CD4+ T cells sorted from blood. Subset denoted: CD45RA+ positively selected. This clonotype was sampled from a man between 18 and 29 years old in good health. CDR3 region: CASSQGPGAPLNEQFF. Written as DNA, the CDR3 is TGCGCCAGCAGCCAAGGGCCGGGAGCCCCCCTCAATGAGCAGTTCTTC.